This T cell receptor beta chain was captured in a study of a mutant IDH1 vaccine in newly diagnosed glioma. Produced via immunoSEQ multiplex PCR; TCRdb's table is partial and in-frame only. Of about 61,000 clones in the sample, about four fifths were seen once. With regard to this clone: Its antigen is currently unknown.

Regarding time point: week 11, during vaccination. Doses of 300 ug of mutant IDH1 20-mer peptide were given with topical imiquimod. The germline gives CDR1 MGHRA, CDR2 YSYEKL. The CDR3 is made up of 16 amino acids. Trimming removed 1 base at V and 6 bases at J, with 18 bases between. The chain couples TRBV4-1 to TRBJ1-2; D possibly corresponds to TRBD1 (6 bases). The TCR sequence derives from a man in his fifties or sixties with glioma. The sequenced sample was PBMCs, obtained from a glioma patient whose treatment included an IDH1 peptide vaccine. Written as DNA, the CDR3 is TGCGCCAGCAGCCAAGGCAGGAGACCAGGGGATAATGGCTACACCTTC. This sequence encodes CASSQGRRPGDNGYTF.